This T cell receptor beta chain was documented in a study of human T cells and chemical hapten exposure. Individual cDNA molecules each carried unique molecular identifiers attached by the library. TCRdb reanalysed the RACE reads using MiXCR and keeps one entry per CDR3 protein. The repertoire holds tens of thousands of distinct CDR3 sequences, 7.4% seen once, with 8% to 10% in the top ten. The time point: healthy volunteer bleed at 2 weeks. Unfractionated whole blood yielded total RNA. The CDR3 runs to 14 residues. Per the germline V gene, CDR1 is SNHLY and CDR2 is FYNNEI. V lost 2 bases, J lost 3 bases, and 3 bases stayed unmatched. This clonotype was picked up many times.

The specimen sequenced was whole blood. The TCR originated in a human donor in good health. Some clones in this sample may be carry-over from other donors' samples. The V call is TRBV2, the J call TRBJ2-7; 8 positions agree with TRBD1. The CDR3 region has the DNA TGTGCCAGCAGTGAAAGCACAGGGGGCTACGAGCAGTACTTC. Translating gives CASSESTGGYEQYF.